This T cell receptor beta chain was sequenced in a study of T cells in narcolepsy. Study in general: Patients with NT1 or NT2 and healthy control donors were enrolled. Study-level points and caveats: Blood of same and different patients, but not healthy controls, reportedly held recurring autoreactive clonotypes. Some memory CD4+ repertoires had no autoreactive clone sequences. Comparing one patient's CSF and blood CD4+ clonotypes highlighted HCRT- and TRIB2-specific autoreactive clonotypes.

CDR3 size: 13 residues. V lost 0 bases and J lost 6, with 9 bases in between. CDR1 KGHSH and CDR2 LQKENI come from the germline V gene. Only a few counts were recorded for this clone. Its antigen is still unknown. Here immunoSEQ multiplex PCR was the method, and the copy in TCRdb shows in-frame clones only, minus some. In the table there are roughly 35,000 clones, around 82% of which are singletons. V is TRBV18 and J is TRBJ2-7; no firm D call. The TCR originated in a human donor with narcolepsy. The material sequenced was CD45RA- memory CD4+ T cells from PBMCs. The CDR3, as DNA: TGTGCCAGCTCACCACCGGTAAGGAGCGAGCAGTACTTC. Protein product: CASSPPVRSEQYF. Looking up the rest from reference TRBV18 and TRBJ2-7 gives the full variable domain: NAGVMQNPRHLVRRRGQEARLRCSPMKGHSHVYWYRQLPEEGLKFMVYLQKENIIDESGMPKERFSAEFPKEGPSILRIQQVVRGDSAAYFCASSPPVRSEQYFGPGTRLTVT.